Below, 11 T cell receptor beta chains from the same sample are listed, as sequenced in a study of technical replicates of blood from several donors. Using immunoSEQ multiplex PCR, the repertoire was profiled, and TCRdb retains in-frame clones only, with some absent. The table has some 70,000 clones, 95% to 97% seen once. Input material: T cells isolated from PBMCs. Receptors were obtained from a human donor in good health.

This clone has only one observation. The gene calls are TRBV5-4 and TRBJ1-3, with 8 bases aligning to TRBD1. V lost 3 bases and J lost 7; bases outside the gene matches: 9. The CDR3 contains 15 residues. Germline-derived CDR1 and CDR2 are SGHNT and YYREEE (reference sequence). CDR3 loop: CASSSRDRSVNTIYF. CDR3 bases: TGTGCCAGCAGCTCTCGGGACAGGTCCGTTAACACCATATATTTT.

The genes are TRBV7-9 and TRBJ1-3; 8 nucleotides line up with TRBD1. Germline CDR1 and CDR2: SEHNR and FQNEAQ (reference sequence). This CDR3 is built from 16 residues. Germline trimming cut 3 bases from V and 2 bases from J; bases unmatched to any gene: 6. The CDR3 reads CASSLIRGPTGNTIYF. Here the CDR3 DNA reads TGTGCCAGCAGCTTGATCAGGGGGCCAACTGGAAACACCATATATTTT.

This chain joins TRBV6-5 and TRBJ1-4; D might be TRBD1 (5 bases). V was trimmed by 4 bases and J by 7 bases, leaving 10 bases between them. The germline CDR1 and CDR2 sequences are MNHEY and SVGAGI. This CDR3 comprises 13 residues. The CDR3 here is CASSWQGSEKLFF. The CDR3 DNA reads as TGTGCCAGCAGTTGGCAGGGATCTGAAAAACTGTTTTTT.

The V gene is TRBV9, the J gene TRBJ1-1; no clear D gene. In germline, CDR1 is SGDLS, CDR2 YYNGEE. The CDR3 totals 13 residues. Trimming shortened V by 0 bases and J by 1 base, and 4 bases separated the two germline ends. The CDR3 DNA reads TGTGCCAGCAGCGTAGGGCCGAACACTGAAGCTTTCTTT. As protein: CASSVGPNTEAFF. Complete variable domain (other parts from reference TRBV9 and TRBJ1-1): DSGVTQTPKHLITATGQRVTLRCSPRSGDLSVYWYQQSLDQGLQFLIQYYNGEERAKGNILERFSAQQFPDLHSELNLSSLELGDSALYFCASSVGPNTEAFFGQGTRLTVV.

CDR3 DNA: TGTGCCAGCAGCCCCGCCGGGACAGGGACCGGGGAGCTGTTTTTT. As protein: CASSPAGTGTGELFF. The chain uses TRBV7-6 and TRBJ2-2, with TRBD1 matching 9 bases. The junction had 6 bases not matched to a gene; V was cut back by 5 bases and J by 5 bases. This CDR3 has 15 amino acids. Germline V gene data show CDR1 as SGHVS and CDR2 as FNYEAQ.

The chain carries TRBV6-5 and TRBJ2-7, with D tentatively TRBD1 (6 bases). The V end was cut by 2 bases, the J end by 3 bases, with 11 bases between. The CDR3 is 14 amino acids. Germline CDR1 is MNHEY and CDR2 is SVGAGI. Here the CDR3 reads CASSYGRGLYEQYF. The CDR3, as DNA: TGTGCCAGCAGTTACGGCAGGGGCCTCTACGAGCAGTACTTC.

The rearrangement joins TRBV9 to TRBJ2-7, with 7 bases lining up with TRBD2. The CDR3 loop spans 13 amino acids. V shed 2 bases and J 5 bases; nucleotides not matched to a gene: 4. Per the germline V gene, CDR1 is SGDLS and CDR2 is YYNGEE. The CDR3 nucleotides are TGTGCCAGCAGCGTGGGCGGGAGTGACGAGCAGTACTTC. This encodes CASSVGGSDEQYF.

The CDR3 DNA is TGTGCCAGCAGCGTAGGGCAGGGGCATACGGGCGAGCAGTACTTC. Its protein is CASSVGQGHTGEQYF. The J gene is TRBJ2-7, the V gene TRBV9; D might be TRBD1 (6 bases). The CDR3 loop spans 15 amino acids. V lost 0 bases to trimming and J lost 6 bases, with 16 bases between them. Germline CDR1 is SGDLS and CDR2 is YYNGEE.

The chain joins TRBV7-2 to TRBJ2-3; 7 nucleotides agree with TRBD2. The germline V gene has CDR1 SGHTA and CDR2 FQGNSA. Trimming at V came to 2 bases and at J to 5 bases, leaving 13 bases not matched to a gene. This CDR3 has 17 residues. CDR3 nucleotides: TGTGCCAGCAGCTTACGCGTCCGTCGGGAGGTGGAAGATACGCAGTATTTT. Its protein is CASSLRVRREVEDTQYF.

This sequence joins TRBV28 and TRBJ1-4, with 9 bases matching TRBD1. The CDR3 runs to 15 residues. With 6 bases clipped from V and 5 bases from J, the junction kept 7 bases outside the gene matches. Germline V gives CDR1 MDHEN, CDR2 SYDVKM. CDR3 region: CASRGGDRENEKLFF. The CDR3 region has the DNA TGTGCCAGCAGGGGGGGGGACAGGGAAAATGAAAAACTGTTTTTT.

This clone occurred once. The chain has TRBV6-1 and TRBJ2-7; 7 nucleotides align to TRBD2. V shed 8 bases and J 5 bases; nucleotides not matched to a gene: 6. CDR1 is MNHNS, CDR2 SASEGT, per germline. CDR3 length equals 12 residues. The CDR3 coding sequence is TGTGCCAGCGGGAGGGGTCAAAACGAGCAGTACTTC. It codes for CASGRGQNEQYF.